A single sample is the source of the 21 T cell receptor beta chains below, sequenced in a study of T-cell reconstitution after alpha-beta-depleted transplantation in children. Preparation of the TCRbeta library used unique molecular identifiers. TCRdb used MiXCR to reprocess the PCR reads, holding one entry per CDR3 protein. The data show about 690,000 distinct CDR3 sequences, with around a sixth seen just once and over 0.95% held by the top ten. Material: PBMCs from the stem cell graft donor, obtained from the stem cell graft. All receptors come from a human donor who donated a stem cell graft to a child with acute myeloid leukemia.

This clonotype occurred a few times. This rearrangement joins TRBV12-3 or TRBV12-4 to TRBJ1-5; D possibly corresponds to TRBD1 (5 bases). The CDR3 loop spans 13 amino acids. Trimming pared 6 bases from V and 9 bases from J, leaving 15 bases between. The CDR3 nucleotides read TGTGCCAGCAGGGGGACCCCCTTCGTGCCCCAGCATTTT. Encoded protein: CASRGTPFVPQHF.

The CDR3 DNA sequence: TGTGCCAGCAGGACGGACTCTGGAAACACCATATATTTT. It translates to CASRTDSGNTIYF. This chain joins TRBV6-1 and TRBJ1-3; the D is unclear. Trimming cost V 6 bases and J 0 bases, with 6 bases left between them. The CDR3 extends over 13 amino acids. Germline V CDR1 and CDR2: MNHNS, SASEGT.

J is TRBJ2-7 and V is TRBV4-1, with D perhaps matching TRBD2 (5 bases). From germline, CDR1 is MGHRA and CDR2 YSYEKL. Trimming removed 0 bases at V and 6 bases at J, with 18 bases between. This CDR3 spans 16 amino acids. CDR3 coding DNA: TGCGCCAGCAGCCAAGAACTCGGGCTAGCTGTAGGCGAGCAGTACGTC. Residues: CASSQELGLAVGEQYV.

This clonotype was counted at least ten times. V gene TRBV9 combines with J gene TRBJ2-1; TRBD1 matches 8 bases. With V trimmed by 0 bases and J by 4 bases, 3 bases remained unmatched. Germline assignment: CDR1 SGDLS and CDR2 YYNGEE. CDR3 size: 15 residues. For the CDR3, the DNA is TGTGCCAGCAGCGTAGGACAGGGGAAATACAATGAGCAGTTCTTC. It is translated as CASSVGQGKYNEQFF.

This clonotype was detected only once. The rearrangement uses TRBV4-1 and TRBJ2-7; no reliable D call. V was clipped by 4 bases and J by 0 bases, with 13 bases between them. Per the germline V gene, CDR1 is MGHRA and CDR2 is YSYEKL. This CDR3 spans 15 amino acids. This CDR3 reads CASSPFQFSSYEQYV. In nucleotides, the CDR3 is TGCGCCAGCAGCCCGTTTCAGTTCAGCTCCTACGAGCAGTACGTC.

Only a few counts were recorded for this clonotype. The chain recombines TRBV7-2 with TRBJ2-6; 8 nucleotides line up with TRBD1. Losses at the gene ends were 1 base for V and 2 bases for J; bases not matched to a gene: 1. Germline lookup yields CDR1 SGHTA and CDR2 FQGNSA. The length of the CDR3 is 16 residues. Here the CDR3 DNA reads TGTGCCAGCAGCTTAGAACAGGGGGCTGGGGCCAACGTCCTGACTTTC. This gives the protein CASSLEQGAGANVLTF.

The chain couples TRBV5-1 to TRBJ2-5; TRBD1 or TRBD2 may be the D gene (6 bases each). The length of the CDR3 is 14 residues. The germline V gene has CDR1 SGHRS and CDR2 YFSETQ. Trimming removed 4 bases from V and 4 bases from J, with 14 bases in between. CDR3: CASSPRGAGETQYF. The CDR3 DNA reads TGCGCCAGCAGCCCAAGGGGGGCCGGAGAGACCCAGTACTTC. The complete variable domain, with remaining parts taken from reference TRBV5-1 and TRBJ2-5, reads KAGVTQTPRYLIKTRGQQVTLSCSPISGHRSVSWYQQTPGQGLQFLFEYFSETQRNKGNFPGRFSGRQFSNSRSEMNVSTLELGDSALYLCASSPRGAGETQYFGPGTRLLVL.

This clonotype was picked up a small number of times. The chain carries TRBV12-3 or TRBV12-4 and TRBJ1-4; D remains ambiguous. The germline V and J ends were trimmed by 5 bases and 6 bases, with 16 bases remaining between them. The CDR3 is 15 amino acids. This CDR3 is CASSPPMAGDEKLFF. The CDR3 DNA reads as TGTGCCAGCAGTCCCCCCATGGCCGGAGATGAAAAACTGTTTTTT.

The V and J genes are TRBV4-1 and TRBJ2-2; D remains ambiguous. CDR1 and CDR2 (germline): MGHRA, YSYEKL. The CDR3 contains 18 residues. Between the trimmed V and J ends, which lost 0 bases and 9 bases, there was a span of 23 bases. CDR3 sequence (DNA): TGCGCCAGCAGCCAAGATTTCGCAGCAAGCCTTTTACCTAGGGAGCTGTTTTTT. Protein sequence: CASSQDFAASLLPRELFF.

About this clonotype itself: A much larger clone differs by one base, so this may be a read error. This chain joins TRBV27 and TRBJ1-4; D is uncertain. Germline lookup yields CDR1 MNHEY and CDR2 SMNVEV (reference sequence). Between the trimmed V and J ends, which lost 5 bases and 7 bases, there was a span of 14 bases. This CDR3 is 14 amino acids long. CDR3 nucleotides: TGTGCCAGCAGTCCGACGGGGTTTGGTGAAAAACTGTTTTTT. Its protein is CASSPTGFGEKLFF.

This clonotype was seen a handful of times. This chain links TRBV20-1 with TRBJ2-7; TRBD2 agrees at 14 bases. CDR1 and CDR2 from the germline V gene are DFQATT and SNEGSKA (reference sequence). The CDR3 spans 16 residues. Trimming at V came to 0 bases and at J to 0 bases, leaving 1 base not matched to a gene. The CDR3 DNA reads TGCAGTGCTAGAGATGGGACTAGCGGGGGCTCCTACGAGCAGTACTTC. It codes for CSARDGTSGGSYEQYF.

This clonotype came up a few times. V gene TRBV5-5 combines with J gene TRBJ1-3, with D uncertain. Trimming removed 2 bases at V and 4 bases at J, with 13 bases between. This CDR3 has 15 amino acids. The V gene's germline CDR1 is SGHKS and CDR2 YYEKEE (reference sequence). CDR3 coding DNA: TGTGCCAGCAGCTTCCCCTGGGCAGAAGGAAACACCATATATTTT. Its translation is CASSFPWAEGNTIYF.

This chain links TRBV7-2 with TRBJ2-7; the D is unclear. CDR3 length: 15 amino acids. Deletions cut 0 bases from V and 3 bases from J, with 12 bases between. CDR1 and CDR2 (germline): SGHTA, FQGNSA. The CDR3 nucleotides are TGTGCCAGCAGCTTAGCTGGCCAGAACTTCTACGAGCAGTACGTC. This encodes CASSLAGQNFYEQYV.

Many counts were recorded for this clonotype. The genes are TRBV20-1 and TRBJ1-4; the match to TRBD1 covers 7 bases. V dropped 4 bases and J dropped 1; count of bases not matched to a gene: 15. The CDR3 runs 18 residues. Germline V lookup: CDR1 DFQATT, CDR2 SNEGSKA (reference sequence). The CDR3 region has the DNA TGCAGTGCTAACGACAGGGAGGGAAGCCTTGAAACTAATGAAAAACTGTTTTTT. Translating it yields CSANDREGSLETNEKLFF.

This rearrangement joins TRBV6-2 or TRBV6-3 to TRBJ2-7, with 8 positions matching TRBD1. Germline V gives CDR1 MNHEY, CDR2 SVGEGT. V lost 5 bases, J lost 5 bases, and 8 bases stayed unmatched. The CDR3 runs to 14 residues. The CDR3 loop reads CASSLADRENEQYF. The CDR3 nucleotides are TGTGCCAGCAGTCTCGCGGACAGGGAGAACGAGCAGTACTTC.

This clonotype turned up a few times. The CDR3 region has the DNA TGCAGTGCTAGAGGAAACAGCCACCAAGAGACCCAGTACTTC. Translating gives CSARGNSHQETQYF. V is TRBV20-1 and J is TRBJ2-5; D remains unclear. Germline CDR1 DFQATT, CDR2 SNEGSKA (reference sequence). The ends were cut back, 1 base at V and 0 bases at J, with 9 bases in the middle. CDR3 length: 14 amino acids.

The rearrangement joins TRBV12-3 or TRBV12-4 to TRBJ2-3, with D unclear. The V end was cut by 7 bases, the J end by 1 base, with 12 bases between. This CDR3 has 14 residues. The chain's CDR3 is CASTLGRGTDTQYF. In nucleotides, the CDR3 is TGTGCCAGCACCCTCGGACGGGGCACAGATACGCAGTATTTT.

This chain joins TRBV5-1 and TRBJ1-4; D ambiguous. The CDR3 extends over 14 amino acids. Trimming shortened V by 4 bases and J by 4 bases, and 11 bases separated the two germline ends. Germline lookup yields CDR1 SGHRS and CDR2 YFSETQ. CDR3 amino acids: CASSQRDYNEKLFF. CDR3 coding DNA: TGCGCCAGCAGCCAACGGGATTATAATGAAAAACTGTTTTTT.

This clonotype has a count of ten or more. The rearrangement joins TRBV20-1 to TRBJ2-3; 8 nucleotides agree with TRBD2. The CDR3 length is 15 residues. Unmatched junction bases numbered 6, after V lost 0 bases and J lost 4 bases. Looked up from germline, CDR1 is DFQATT and CDR2 is SNEGSKA (reference sequence). CDR3 DNA: TGCAGTGCTAGAGATTCGTCGACTAGCGCAGATACGCAGTATTTT. As protein: CSARDSSTSADTQYF.

The chain recombines TRBV7-2 with TRBJ1-5; D is possibly TRBD1 (5 bases). There are 16 residues in the CDR3. V was shortened by 5 bases and J by 0 bases, with 14 bases between the two germline ends. The germline V gene has CDR1 SGHTA and CDR2 FQGNSA. The CDR3 bases are TGTGCCAGCAGCCCAGGACACCGATATAGCAATCAGCCCCAGCATTTT. Protein sequence: CASSPGHRYSNQPQHF.

Remarks on this clonotype: A much larger clone is a single base away; this may be a read error. V gene TRBV6-5 combines with J gene TRBJ2-1, with 8 nucleotides matching TRBD1. CDR1 and CDR2 from the germline V gene are MNHEY and SVGAGI. This CDR3 comprises 15 residues. The CDR3 here is CASSSQGASCNEQFF. The CDR3 region has the DNA TGTGCCAGCAGTTCTCAGGGGGCATCCTGCAATGAGCAGTTCTTC.